This T cell receptor (beta chain) came from a study of monozygotic twins with inflammatory bowel disease. Study results and limitations: Patient repertoire variability may have increased through differing immunosuppressive treatments.

TCRdb re-called the 5' RACE reads and shows each CDR3 protein once, DNA omitted. The sample shows under 130,000 distinct CDR3 sequences, and 1.9% sits with its ten largest clones. A word on this clonotype: Its antigen remains unidentified.

The CDR3 covers 16 residues. Per germline, CDR1 SGHVS and CDR2 FQNEAQ. Sequencing input: blood. This receptor was obtained from a human donor with ulcerative colitis or Crohn's disease, or a healthy co-twin of an affected twin (not recorded which). This rearrangement joins TRBV7-8 to TRBJ2-2; there is no DNA to check the TCRdb D call of TRBD2. CDR3 residues: CASSPYRERRTGELFF.